Described below is a single T cell receptor (beta chain) sequence and its context. The target of this receptor is not known. Nothing much larger sits one base from this clone, and base qualities are not available. The data stem from a study of radiotherapy plus CTLA-4 blockade in lung cancer (dated by TCRdb to between 2017 and 2018). About the full investigation: Among enrolled patients, roughly 20% had an objective response and roughly 33% reached disease control. What the authors observed across the whole study: After treatment with radiotherapy and ipilimumab, TCR clones that originated in tumors expanded in peripheral blood. The strongest predictors of response, as reported, were early dynamic changes in blood T cell clones along with a rise in serum interferon-beta after radiation.

The cysteine opens and the phenylalanine closes a CDR3 of 15 amino acids. Only the CDR3 DNA stays, 45 bases, in frame from base 1. The germline V gene provides CDR1 MNHNS and CDR2 SASEGT. Between the V and J ends, shortened by 4 bases and 0 bases respectively, the junction contains 13 bases. The study tested focal radiation therapy combined with CTLA-4 blockade (ipilimumab) in patients with chemo-refractory metastatic non-small-cell lung cancer. Receptors were amplified or captured by the immunoSEQ multiplex PCR assay. The table comes from immuneACCESS by way of TCRdb, which keeps in-frame sequences with V and J called. Part of the clones is missing from these tables; in studies checked, under half for an unresolved V gene and the rest for unknown reasons. For this sample there are about 62,000 clones; approximately 76% appear just once. The top ten clones comprise 2.9% of the sample.

The specimen comprised peripheral blood, sampled from a patient treated with radiotherapy plus ipilimumab. The chain employs TRBV6-1 and TRBJ2-7; the D segment could be TRBD2, given 5 matching bases. The receptor was derived from a human donor with non-small cell lung cancer who had a complete response to radiotherapy plus ipilimumab. In nucleotide form, the sequence is TGTGCCAGCAGTGGTGTCGGGGTACCCTCCTACGAGCAGTACTTC. It specifies CASSGVGVPSYEQYF.